This TCR beta chain was recovered during a study of blood T cell repertoires in COVID-19 (dated by TCRdb to the early 2020s). Background for the entire study: Collaborator samples came from the United States, Italy and Spain and covered acute and convalescent phases of COVID-19. Where available, HLA class I and class II types were taken from metadata supplied by the sample provider and were not determined by assay-based typing. Nearly every sample came with metadata listing a de-identified subject ID, COVID-19 status, age in years and sex. Samples were obtained from the ongoing ImmuneRACE study (first 160 participants) and from roughly 1,300 subjects provided by 6 global collaborators. The prospective study material was composed of cDNA or gDNA derived from T cells, B-cell-depleted T cells, or PBMCs. The repertoires were released in a freely available public database meant as a resource for research on the immune response to SARS-CoV-2. Deeply sampled blood TCRbeta repertoires from subjects exposed to, actively infected with, or recovered from COVID-19 were included in the dataset. Study-level results and caveats: How much clinical and demographic metadata was included differed by source and by participant, and the metadata was provided uncurated.

Concerning this clone: Its antigen remains undetermined. No much larger clone is present one base from it, and per-base qualities are unavailable.

Participants in the prospective study were aged about 18 to 90 years, lived in about two dozen United States geographic areas, and enrolled through a virtual design. In the prospective study, cohorts were assigned on the basis of participant-reported clinical history obtained from a screening survey and a study questionnaire. Recovered participants in ImmuneRACE Cohort 3 were defined as having two consecutive negative NP/OP PCR tests, clearance from a healthcare professional, or resolution of symptoms. In the prospective study, mobile phlebotomists collected whole blood, serum and a nasopharyngeal or oropharyngeal swab from each participant. Over a roughly 2-month period, participants in the prospective study had the option of providing additional blood draws and questionnaires. Blood samples from the prospective study were shipped frozen or at room temperature prior to DNA extraction. The junction carries 16 bases between V and J, which are trimmed by 1 base and 8 bases respectively. The germline V gene sets CDR1 to SGHRS and CDR2 to YFSETQ. Including cysteine and phenylalanine, the CDR3 has 15 amino acids. The sequence is cut down to CDR3 DNA, 45 bases in frame from base 1.

TCRbeta CDR3 regions were amplified from genomic DNA using the immunoSEQ Assay, a bias-controlled multiplex PCR. On the authors' methods: Within the assay, amplification of reference gene primers was used to estimate how many nucleated cells each sample contained. Sequence reads were collapsed and filtered to measure the absolute abundance of every unique TCRbeta CDR3 rearrangement. Productive Simpson clonality was computed per sample as the square root of Simpson's diversity index over productive rearrangements. Held by TCRdb, this immuneACCESS table contains in-frame sequences only and omits some clones. Under half of the omission traces to an unresolved V gene where checked; the cause of the rest is unknown. V and J calls and clone size are copied from that table; D and trimming were computed from the DNA. The sample table lists more than 200,000 clones, around 89% of them with a count of one. The top ten clonotypes cover roughly 4% of the sample.

The sequenced sample consisted of PBMCs or T cells enriched from blood (not recorded which). The sequence links TRBV5-1 to TRBJ1-5; the best D guess is TRBD1, with 5 bases matching. The sequence derives from a young woman who had recovered from COVID-19. The nucleotide sequence reads TGCGCCAGCAGCTTGAACGGGTTCCAAGGGGAGCCCCAGCATTTT. The resulting protein is CASSLNGFQGEPQHF.